The next 24 T cell receptor beta chains were all read from a single sample in a study of cytomegalovirus exposure and HLA in healthy donors. The PCR used 60 Vbeta and 13 Jbeta primers. TCRdb keeps only in-frame clones here, not all; method: immunoSEQ multiplex PCR. The sample comprises 90,000 to 100,000 clones, less than 9.5% of which are singletons, and around 4.9% rests with the top ten. The sequenced material came from PBMCs. The source is a middle-aged man in good health and CMV-seropositive.

V and J are TRBV12-5 and TRBJ2-1; 8 bases line up with TRBD1. The V and J ends lost 6 bases and 3 bases, in that order; junction bases with no gene match: 7. Germline CDR1 LGHNT, CDR2 FRNRAP. The CDR3 sequence is 15 residues long. CDR3 in amino acids: CASGTDRGVYNEQFF. The CDR3 DNA sequence: TGTGCTAGTGGCACCGACAGGGGTGTCTACAATGAGCAGTTCTTC. Full variable domain (rest looked up from reference TRBV12-5 and TRBJ2-1): DARVTQTPRHKVTEMGQEVTMRCQPILGHNTVFWYRQTMMQGLELLAYFRNRAPLDDSGMPKDRFSAEMPDATLATLKIQPSEPRDSAVYFCASGTDRGVYNEQFFGPGTRLTVL.

This chain connects TRBV30 to TRBJ1-6; the D gene is possibly TRBD1 (6 bases). Trimming cost V 7 bases and J 7 bases, with 14 bases left between them. CDR1 is GTSNPN, CDR2 SVGIG, per germline (reference sequence). This CDR3 region has 13 residues. This CDR3 reads CASGAGVNSPLHF. CDR3 bases: TGTGCCTCAGGGGCAGGGGTAAATTCACCCCTCCACTTT.

The chain couples TRBV18 to TRBJ1-3; no clear D gene. The V and J ends lost 3 bases and 3 bases respectively, with 9 bases between them. There are 14 residues in the CDR3. Germline CDR1 KGHSH, CDR2 LQKENI. CDR3: CASSPDSNGNTIYF. The CDR3 DNA is TGTGCCAGCTCACCGGACTCTAATGGAAACACCATATATTTT.

Only a few counts were recorded for this clone. V is TRBV25-1 and J is TRBJ1-2, with D possibly matching TRBD1 (6 bases). V was shortened by 7 bases and J by 6 bases, with 21 bases between the two germline ends. CDR3 length equals 15 residues. Germline CDR1 and CDR2: MGHDK and SYGVNS. The CDR3 loop reads CASTPNKVGADGYTF. CDR3 nucleotide sequence: TGTGCCAGCACCCCGAATAAGGTGGGGGCTGATGGCTACACCTTC.

The V and J genes are TRBV2 and TRBJ1-1, with D tentatively TRBD1 (6 bases). V was clipped by 7 bases and J by 5 bases, with 23 bases between them. CDR1 and CDR2 from the germline V gene are SNHLY and FYNNEI. This CDR3 comprises 16 residues. The CDR3: CASNPAGARVGTEAFF. CDR3 nucleotides: TGTGCCAGCAATCCAGCAGGGGCGCGGGTTGGAACTGAAGCTTTCTTT.

Regarding this clone: Other DNA sequences of this sample code for an identical CDR3. This CDR3 reads CASSLPGRRTEAFF. The CDR3, as DNA: TGTGCCAGCAGTTTACCGGGAAGGAGGACTGAAGCTTTCTTT. This chain links TRBV28 with TRBJ1-1; D is unclear. The CDR3 consists of 14 residues. Trimming shortened V by 2 bases and J by 5 bases, and 12 bases separated the two germline ends. In germline, CDR1 is MDHEN, CDR2 SYDVKM.

In DNA, the CDR3 is TGTGCCAGCAGCTTGGTATCTAGCGGGAACCGGAACGAGCAGTACTTC. Translating gives CASSLVSSGNRNEQYF. The V call is TRBV5-5, the J call TRBJ2-7; TRBD2 matches 9 bases. Germline V lookup: CDR1 SGHKS, CDR2 YYEKEE (reference sequence). Trimming at V came to 0 bases and at J to 5 bases, leaving 9 bases not matched to a gene. The CDR3 consists of 16 residues. Together with reference TRBV5-5 and TRBJ2-7, the CDR3 gives the full variable domain: DAGVTQSPTHLIKTRGQQVTLRCSPISGHKSVSWYQQVLGQGPQFIFQYYEKEERGRGNFPDRFSARQFPNYSSELNVNALLLGDSALYLCASSLVSSGNRNEQYFGPGTRLTVT.

The chain links TRBV12-5 to TRBJ2-5; 7 positions agree with TRBD2. Trimming at V came to 0 bases and at J to 7 bases, leaving 5 bases not matched to a gene. Germline lookup yields CDR1 LGHNT and CDR2 FRNRAP. CDR3 length: 14 residues. Here the CDR3 reads CASGLVGGGGTQYF. The CDR3 DNA follows: TGTGCTAGTGGTTTGGTCGGAGGCGGGGGGACCCAGTACTTC. Combining the CDR3 with reference TRBV12-5 and TRBJ2-5 gives the whole variable domain DARVTQTPRHKVTEMGQEVTMRCQPILGHNTVFWYRQTMMQGLELLAYFRNRAPLDDSGMPKDRFSAEMPDATLATLKIQPSEPRDSAVYFCASGLVGGGGTQYFGPGTRLLVL.

This clone has only a few counts. The chain joins TRBV5-1 to TRBJ2-2, with TRBD1 matching over 8 bases. CDR1 is SGHRS and CDR2 is YFSETQ in the germline V gene. The V segment lost 0 bases and the J segment 6 bases; nucleotides outside the gene matches: 1. The CDR3 has 14 residues. CDR3 nucleotide sequence: TGCGCCAGCAGCTTGGGACAGGGGTCCGGGGAGCTGTTTTTT. Encoded protein: CASSLGQGSGELFF.

The J gene is TRBJ2-3, the V gene TRBV9; 8 nucleotides match TRBD2. The V and J ends lost 0 bases and 4 bases, in that order; junction bases with no gene match: 7. The CDR3 length is 16 residues. Germline V gene data show CDR1 as SGDLS and CDR2 as YYNGEE. CDR3 DNA: TGTGCCAGCAGCGTAGAATCGGGAGGGCCATCAGATACGCAGTATTTT. Its protein is CASSVESGGPSDTQYF.

The sample holds one count of this clone. This chain uses TRBV11-1 with TRBJ2-7; a weak D match, TRBD1 (6 bases). Germline V gives CDR1 SGHAT, CDR2 FQDESV (reference sequence). The CDR3 loop spans 15 amino acids. Deletions cut 2 bases from V and 0 bases from J, with 11 bases between. CDR3 sequence (DNA): TGTGCCAGCAGCTTAAACAGGGAAGGCTCCTACGAGCAGTACTTC. It encodes CASSLNREGSYEQYF.

V is TRBV5-6 and J is TRBJ1-4; TRBD1 aligns across 9 bases. Trimming removed 4 bases from V and 4 bases from J; junction bases left unmatched: 5. Germline CDR1 reads SGHDT; CDR2 reads YYEEEE. This CDR3 has 15 residues. This CDR3 reads CASSAGTGRNEKLFF. In nucleotides, the CDR3 is TGTGCCAGCAGCGCGGGGACAGGGCGTAATGAAAAACTGTTTTTT.

The CDR3 spells CASSFGKGDNEQFF. In nucleotides, the CDR3 is TGTGCCAGCAGCTTCGGGAAGGGGGACAATGAGCAGTTCTTC. The V call is TRBV7-9, the J call TRBJ2-1; maybe TRBD1 (6 bases). Trimming cost V 3 bases and J 5 bases, with 11 bases left between them. From germline, CDR1 is SEHNR and CDR2 FQNEAQ (reference sequence). The CDR3 loop spans 14 amino acids.

The V gene is TRBV28, the J gene TRBJ2-1, with a tentative D call TRBD1 (6 bases). The germline gives CDR1 MDHEN, CDR2 SYDVKM. The CDR3 consists of 15 residues. V was pared by 1 base and J by 0 bases, with 7 bases between. The CDR3 reads CASSLLGGSYNEQFF. The CDR3 DNA reads TGTGCCAGCAGTTTATTAGGGGGCTCCTACAATGAGCAGTTCTTC.

This sequence joins TRBV6-5 and TRBJ2-1; a possible D gene is TRBD1 (5 bases). V was trimmed by 0 bases and J by 6 bases, leaving 9 bases between them. This CDR3 is built from 14 residues. Germline V gene lookup returns CDR1 MNHEY and CDR2 SVGAGI. In DNA form, the CDR3 reads TGTGCCAGCAGTTACTCACAGGTTTTCAATGAGCAGTTCTTC. Translating it yields CASSYSQVFNEQFF.

This clone was detected only a few times. Within the sample, other DNA sequences also encode this same CDR3. This rearrangement joins TRBV28 to TRBJ2-7; the match to TRBD1 covers 11 bases. Germline-derived CDR1 and CDR2 are MDHEN and SYDVKM. The CDR3 covers 14 residues. After removal of 6 bases from V and 2 bases from J, the junction contained 3 bases not matched to a gene. The CDR3, as DNA: TGTGCCAGCAGGGGACAGGGGGGTGCCTACGAGCAGTACTTC. It encodes CASRGQGGAYEQYF.

A few counts support this clone. This rearrangement joins TRBV7-8 to TRBJ2-7; TRBD2 agrees at 10 bases. The ends lost 1 base at V and 2 bases at J; junction bases unmatched: 5. This CDR3 has 16 amino acids. Per the germline V gene, CDR1 is SGHVS and CDR2 is FQNEAQ. The CDR3, as DNA: TGTGCCAGCAGCTTAGATATGACTAGCGGGCCCTACGAGCAGTACTTC. This encodes CASSLDMTSGPYEQYF.

This clone occurred a few times. The gene calls are TRBV7-9 and TRBJ2-2, with D possibly matching TRBD2 (5 bases). V was clipped by 5 bases and J by 1 base, with 11 bases between them. The CDR3 runs 15 residues. Germline CDR1 reads SEHNR; CDR2 reads FQNEAQ (reference sequence). For the CDR3, the DNA is TGTGCCAGCAGCGCAGCCCGGGAGAACACCGGGGAGCTGTTTTTT. Translating it yields CASSAARENTGELFF.

To note about this clone: Lacking the conserved final phenylalanine or tryptophan, this CDR3 likely reflects a read error. The limits of the CDR3 on the DNA are not certain, so only TCRdb's listed CDR3 is given. The rearrangement links TRBV12-5 to TRBJ1-1. Looked up from germline, CDR1 is LGHNT and CDR2 is FRNRAP. The CDR3 is 11 amino acids in total, end residues counted. The CDR3 sequence: CASTGSTEALV.

This chain uses TRBV7-8 with TRBJ2-2, with 12 bases fitting TRBD2. Germline CDR1 is SGHVS and CDR2 is FQNEAQ. The CDR3 sequence is 15 residues long. The junction had 2 bases not matched to a gene; V was cut back by 0 bases and J by 9 bases. CDR3 nucleotides: TGTGCCAGCAGCTTAGCGACTAGCGGGAGCCGGGAGCTGTTTTTT. Translation: CASSLATSGSRELFF.

As for this clone: Within the sample, other DNA sequences also encode this same CDR3. The chain is built from TRBV7-9 and TRBJ1-2; no reliable D call. With 1 base removed from V and 2 bases from J, the gap between germline ends came to 8 bases. The CDR3 sequence is 14 residues long. Per the germline V gene, CDR1 is SEHNR and CDR2 is FQNEAQ (reference sequence). The CDR3 spells CASSLVSGNYGYTF. The CDR3 DNA reads TGTGCCAGCAGCTTAGTGTCGGGGAACTATGGCTACACCTTC. The full variable domain, completed using reference TRBV7-9 and TRBJ1-2, is DTGVSQNPRHKITKRGQNVTFRCDPISEHNRLYWYRQTLGQGPEFLTYFQNEAQLEKSRLLSDRFSAERPKGSFSTLEIQRTEQGDSAMYLCASSLVSGNYGYTFGSGTRLTVV.

There are a few counts of this clone. The gene calls are TRBV5-8 and TRBJ2-7; a weak D match, TRBD2 (6 bases). The CDR3 runs to 17 residues. Germline V CDR1 and CDR2: SGHTS, YDEGEE. Trimming shortened V by 4 bases and J by 2 bases, and 22 bases separated the two germline ends. In nucleotides, the CDR3 is TGTGCCAGCAGCCCGAAATTCCTCGGGAGCCCGGCCTACGAGCAGTACTTC. This gives the protein CASSPKFLGSPAYEQYF.

The chain recombines TRBV5-1 with TRBJ2-5; 14 nucleotides align to TRBD2. This CDR3 has 17 amino acids. The ends lost 0 bases at V and 2 bases at J; junction bases unmatched: 3. The germline V gene has CDR1 SGHRS and CDR2 YFSETQ. CDR3 nucleotide sequence: TGCGCCAGCAGCTTGGGACTAGCGGGAGGGAAACAAGAGACCCAGTACTTC. Translation gives CASSLGLAGGKQETQYF.

This chain connects TRBV5-8 to TRBJ1-3; perhaps TRBD1 as D (5 bases). Germline lookup yields CDR1 SGHTS and CDR2 YDEGEE. The CDR3 length is 15 residues. V was clipped by 0 bases and J by 0 bases, with 7 bases between them. CDR3 sequence (DNA): TGTGCCAGCAGCTTGGGACAGAGCTCTGGAAACACCATATATTTT. Translation: CASSLGQSSGNTIYF.